This T cell receptor beta chain was recorded in a study of shared clonotypes between healthy human individuals. The protocol was immunoSEQ multiplex PCR, while the TCRdb copy is restricted to in-frame clones and leaves out a portion. The table records about 1,800,000 clones, approximately 94% of them present only once. CD45RO-negative cells were positively selected for CCR7, leaving out terminally differentiated effector memory CD45RA+ cells. Germline lookup yields CDR1 LNHNV and CDR2 YYDKDF (reference sequence). The CDR3 contains 18 residues. V was cut by 1 base and J by 0 bases, with 16 bases left in between.

The clonotype comes from a man between 18 and 35 years old in good health. This chain uses TRBV15 with TRBJ1-3; D is perhaps TRBD1 (6 bases). Sequencing was performed on naive CD8+ T cells sorted from blood. CDR3: CATSRGGDRSFSGNTIYF. The DNA for the CDR3 is TGTGCCACCAGCAGAGGGGGAGACAGGTCCTTCTCTGGAAACACCATATATTTT.